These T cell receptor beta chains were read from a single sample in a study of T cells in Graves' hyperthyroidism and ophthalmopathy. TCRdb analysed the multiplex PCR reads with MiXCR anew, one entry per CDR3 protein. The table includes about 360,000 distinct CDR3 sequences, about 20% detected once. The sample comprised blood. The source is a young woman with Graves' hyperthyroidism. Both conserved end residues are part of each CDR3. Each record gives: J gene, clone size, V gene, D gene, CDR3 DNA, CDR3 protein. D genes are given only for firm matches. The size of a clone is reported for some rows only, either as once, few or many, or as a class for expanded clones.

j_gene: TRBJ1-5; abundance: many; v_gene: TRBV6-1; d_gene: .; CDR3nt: TGTGCCAGCAGTGAATCCTGGGAACAGCCCCAGCATTTT; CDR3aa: CASSESWEQPQHF
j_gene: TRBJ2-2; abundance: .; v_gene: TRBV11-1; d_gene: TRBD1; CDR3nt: TGTGCCACCATACCGGGACAGGGGAGCACCGGGGAGCTGTTTTTT; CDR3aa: CATIPGQGSTGELFF
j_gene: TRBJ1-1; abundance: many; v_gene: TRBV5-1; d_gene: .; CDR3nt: TGCGCCAGCAGCTTGGCCGGGTTTAGTGAAGCTTTCTTT; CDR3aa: CASSLAGFSEAFF
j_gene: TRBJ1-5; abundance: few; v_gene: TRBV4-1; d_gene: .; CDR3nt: TGCGCCAGCAGCCAAGGGGGGGACAATCAGCCCCAGCATTTT; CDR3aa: CASSQGGDNQPQHF
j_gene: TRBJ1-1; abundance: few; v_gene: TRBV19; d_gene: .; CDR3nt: TGTGCCAGTAGTTGGGGCAGGGTCTACACTGAAGCTTTCTTT; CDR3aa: CASSWGRVYTEAFF
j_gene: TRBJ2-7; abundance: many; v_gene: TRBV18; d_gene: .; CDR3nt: TGTGCCAGCTCACCACCCGGAAGAGCGCTCTACGAGCAGTACTTC; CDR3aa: CASSPPGRALYEQYF
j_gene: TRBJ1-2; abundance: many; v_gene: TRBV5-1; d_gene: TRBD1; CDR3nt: TGCGCCAGCAGCTTAGCCATCGGACAGGGGCCTAACTATGGCTACACCTTC; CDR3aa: CASSLAIGQGPNYGYTF
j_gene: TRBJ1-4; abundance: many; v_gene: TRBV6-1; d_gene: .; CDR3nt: TGTGCCAGCAGCCTCGGACGGATTAATGAAAAACTGTTTTTT; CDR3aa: CASSLGRINEKLFF
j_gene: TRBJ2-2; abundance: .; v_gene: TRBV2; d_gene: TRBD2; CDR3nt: TGTGCCAGCAGTGAAATCGGGGGGGGGAACACCGGGGAGCTGTTTTTT; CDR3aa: CASSEIGGGNTGELFF
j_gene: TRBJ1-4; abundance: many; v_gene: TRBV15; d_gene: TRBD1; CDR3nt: TGTGCCACCAGCAGAGAGGGCAGGGGGAGAGGTAATGAAAAACTGTTTTTT; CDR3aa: CATSREGRGRGNEKLFF
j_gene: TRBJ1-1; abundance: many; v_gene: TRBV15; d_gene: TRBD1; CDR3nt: TGTGCCACCCGGGACAGGGATAGGCTGATGAACACTGAAGCTTTCTTT; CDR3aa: CATRDRDRLMNTEAFF
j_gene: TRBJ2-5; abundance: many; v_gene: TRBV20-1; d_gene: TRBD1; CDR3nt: TGCAGTGCTAGGGACAGGGTCCAAGAGACCCAGTACTTC; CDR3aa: CSARDRVQETQYF
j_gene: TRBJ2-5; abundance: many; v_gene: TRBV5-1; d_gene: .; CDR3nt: TGTGCCAGCAGTTTAAGACAGCAAGAGACCCAGTACTTC; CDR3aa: CASSLRQQETQYF
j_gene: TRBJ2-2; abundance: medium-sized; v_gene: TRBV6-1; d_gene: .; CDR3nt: TGTGCCAGCAGTGTAGGGATGGACGCCGGGGAGCTGTTTTTT; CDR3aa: CASSVGMDAGELFF
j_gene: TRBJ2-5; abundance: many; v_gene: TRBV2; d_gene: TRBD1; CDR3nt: TGTGCCAGCAAGGTCAGACAGGGACGTGAAGAGACCCAGTACTTC; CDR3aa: CASKVRQGREETQYF
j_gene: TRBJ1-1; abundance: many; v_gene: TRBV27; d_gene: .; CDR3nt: TGTGCCAGCACGCCGACAATGACACTAAACACTGAAGCTTTCTTT; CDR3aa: CASTPTMTLNTEAFF
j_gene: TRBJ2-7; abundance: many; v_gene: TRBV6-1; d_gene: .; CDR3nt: TGTGCCTGCCGGACTCCGGGAGACTACGAGCAGTACTTC; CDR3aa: CACRTPGDYEQYF
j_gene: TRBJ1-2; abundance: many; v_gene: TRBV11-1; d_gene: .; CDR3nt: TGTGCCAGCAGCTCGCCGCGGGGGGCGCATGACTATGGCTACACCTTC; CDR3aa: CASSSPRGAHDYGYTF
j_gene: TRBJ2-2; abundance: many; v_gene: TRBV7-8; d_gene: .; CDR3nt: TGTGCCAGCAGCACCGGACGGTCCGGGGAGCTGTTTTTT; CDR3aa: CASSTGRSGELFF
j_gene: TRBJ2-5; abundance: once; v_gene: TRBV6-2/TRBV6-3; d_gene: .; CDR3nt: TGTGCCAGCAGTTACTCGGAGGAGGGAGAGACCCAGTACTTC; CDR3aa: CASSYSEEGETQYF
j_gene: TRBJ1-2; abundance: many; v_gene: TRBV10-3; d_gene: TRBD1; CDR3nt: TGTGCCATCAGCGGACAGGATTATGGCTACACCTTC; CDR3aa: CAISGQDYGYTF
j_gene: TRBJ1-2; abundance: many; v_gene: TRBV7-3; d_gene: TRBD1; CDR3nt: TGTGCCAGCAGCTTAGGACAGGGGCAAAGGCGCGGCTACACCTTC; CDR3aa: CASSLGQGQRRGYTF